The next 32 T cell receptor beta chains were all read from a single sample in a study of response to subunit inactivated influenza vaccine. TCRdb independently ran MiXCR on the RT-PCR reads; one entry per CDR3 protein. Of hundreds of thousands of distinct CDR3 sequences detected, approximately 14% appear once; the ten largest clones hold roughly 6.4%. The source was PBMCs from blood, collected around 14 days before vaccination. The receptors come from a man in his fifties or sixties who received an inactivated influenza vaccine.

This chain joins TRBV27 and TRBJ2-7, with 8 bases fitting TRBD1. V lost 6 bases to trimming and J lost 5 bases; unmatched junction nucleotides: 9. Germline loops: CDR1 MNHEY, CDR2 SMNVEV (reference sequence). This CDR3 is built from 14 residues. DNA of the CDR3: TGTGCCAGCAGCCCGACAGGGGCTCCGAACGAGCAGTACTTC. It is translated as CASSPTGAPNEQYF.

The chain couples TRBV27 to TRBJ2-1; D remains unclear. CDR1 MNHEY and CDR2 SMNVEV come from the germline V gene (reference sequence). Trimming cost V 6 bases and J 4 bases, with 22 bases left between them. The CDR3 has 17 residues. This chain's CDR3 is CASSSQIRRGRYNEQFF. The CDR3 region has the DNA TGTGCCAGCAGCAGCCAAATTCGACGAGGACGGTACAATGAGCAGTTCTTC.

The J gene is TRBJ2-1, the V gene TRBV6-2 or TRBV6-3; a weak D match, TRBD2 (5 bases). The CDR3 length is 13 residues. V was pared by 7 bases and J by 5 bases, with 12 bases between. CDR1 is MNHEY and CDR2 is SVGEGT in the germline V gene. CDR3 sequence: CASMSGLNNEQFF. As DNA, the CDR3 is TGTGCCAGCATGTCCGGACTGAACAATGAGCAGTTCTTC.

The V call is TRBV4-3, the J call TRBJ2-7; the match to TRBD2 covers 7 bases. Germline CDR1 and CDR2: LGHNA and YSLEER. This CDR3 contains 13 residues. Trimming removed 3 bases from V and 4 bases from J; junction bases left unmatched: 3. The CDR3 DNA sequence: TGCGCCAGCAGCCATGAACTAGCGTACGAGCAGTACTTC. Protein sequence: CASSHELAYEQYF.

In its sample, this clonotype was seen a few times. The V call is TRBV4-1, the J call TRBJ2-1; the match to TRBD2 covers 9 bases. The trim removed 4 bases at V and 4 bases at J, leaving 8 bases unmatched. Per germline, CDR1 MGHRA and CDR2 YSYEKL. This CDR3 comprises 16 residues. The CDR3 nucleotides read TGCGCCAGCAGCCCCGTTCTAGCGGGAAGATACAATGAGCAGTTCTTC. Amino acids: CASSPVLAGRYNEQFF.

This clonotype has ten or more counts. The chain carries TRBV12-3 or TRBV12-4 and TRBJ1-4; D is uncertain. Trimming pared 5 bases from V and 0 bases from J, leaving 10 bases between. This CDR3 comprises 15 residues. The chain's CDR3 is CASSPYFATNEKLFF. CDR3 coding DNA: TGTGCCAGCAGTCCTTACTTTGCAACTAATGAAAAACTGTTTTTT.

Here the CDR3 reads CASSLCTDVGCEQYF. The CDR3 bases are TGTGCCAGCAGCTTGTGTACAGACGTCGGTTGCGAGCAGTACTTC. The chain recombines TRBV5-5 with TRBJ2-7; D call uncertain. CDR1 and CDR2 (germline): SGHKS, YYEKEE (reference sequence). The length of the CDR3 is 15 residues. Trimming removed 1 base at V and 6 bases at J, with 17 bases between.

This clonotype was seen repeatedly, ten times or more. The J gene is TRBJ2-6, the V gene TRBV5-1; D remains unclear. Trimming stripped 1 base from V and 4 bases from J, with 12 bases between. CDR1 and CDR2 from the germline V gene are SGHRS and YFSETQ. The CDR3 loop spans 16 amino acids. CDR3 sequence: CASSLSPGTGANVLTF. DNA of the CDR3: TGCGCCAGCAGCTTGTCTCCGGGTACCGGGGCCAACGTCCTGACTTTC.

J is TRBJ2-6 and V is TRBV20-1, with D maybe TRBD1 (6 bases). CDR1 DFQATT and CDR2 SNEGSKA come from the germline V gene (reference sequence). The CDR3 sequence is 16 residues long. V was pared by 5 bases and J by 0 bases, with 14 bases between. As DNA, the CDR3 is TGCAGTGCTCGCTCGGACAGCCTCTCTGGGGCCAACGTCCTGACTTTC. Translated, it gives CSARSDSLSGANVLTF.

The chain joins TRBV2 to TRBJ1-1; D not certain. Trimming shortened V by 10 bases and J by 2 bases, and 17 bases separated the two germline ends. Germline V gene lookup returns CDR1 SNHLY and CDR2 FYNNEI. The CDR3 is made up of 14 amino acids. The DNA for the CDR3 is TGTGCCACCCGATCGGACCGATCAAACACTGAAGCTTTCTTT. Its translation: CATRSDRSNTEAFF.

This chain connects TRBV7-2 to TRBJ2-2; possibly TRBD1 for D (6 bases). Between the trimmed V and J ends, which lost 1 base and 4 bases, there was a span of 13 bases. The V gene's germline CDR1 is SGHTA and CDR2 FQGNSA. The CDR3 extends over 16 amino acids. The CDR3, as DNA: TGTGCCAGCAGCTTAGTTTTACAGGGATCCACCGGGGAGCTGTTTTTT. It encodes CASSLVLQGSTGELFF. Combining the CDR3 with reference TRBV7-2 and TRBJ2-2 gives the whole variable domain GAGVSQSPSNKVTEKGKDVELRCDPISGHTALYWYRQSLGQGLEFLIYFQGNSAPDKSGLPSDRFSAERTGGSVSTLTIQRTQQEDSAVYLCASSLVLQGSTGELFFGEGSRLTVL.

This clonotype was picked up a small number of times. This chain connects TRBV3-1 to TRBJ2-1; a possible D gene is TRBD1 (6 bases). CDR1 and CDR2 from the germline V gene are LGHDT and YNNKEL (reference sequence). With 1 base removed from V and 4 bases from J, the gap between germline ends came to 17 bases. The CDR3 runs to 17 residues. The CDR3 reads CASSQGGQILTYNEQFF. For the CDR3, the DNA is TGTGCCAGCAGCCAAGGGGGACAAATTCTAACTTACAATGAGCAGTTCTTC.

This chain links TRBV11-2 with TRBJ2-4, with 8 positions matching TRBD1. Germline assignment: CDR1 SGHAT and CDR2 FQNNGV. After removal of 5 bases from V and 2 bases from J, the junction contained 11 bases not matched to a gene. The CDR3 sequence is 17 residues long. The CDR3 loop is CASSETRGRSPKNIQYF. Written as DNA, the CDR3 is TGTGCCAGCAGCGAAACCAGGGGGCGCTCACCCAAAAACATTCAGTACTTC.

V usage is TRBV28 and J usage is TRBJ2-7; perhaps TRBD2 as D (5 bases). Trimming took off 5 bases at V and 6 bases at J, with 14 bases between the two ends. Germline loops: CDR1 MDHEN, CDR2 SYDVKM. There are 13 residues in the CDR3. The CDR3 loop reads CASSLLPGSEQYF. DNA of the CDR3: TGTGCCAGCAGTCTTTTGCCGGGAAGCGAGCAGTACTTC.

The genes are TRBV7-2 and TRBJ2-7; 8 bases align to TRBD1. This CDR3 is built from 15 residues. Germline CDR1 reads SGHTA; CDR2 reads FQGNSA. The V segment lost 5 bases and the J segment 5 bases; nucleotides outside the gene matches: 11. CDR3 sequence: CASSPRRQGFNEQYF. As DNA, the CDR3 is TGTGCCAGCAGCCCGAGACGACAGGGGTTCAACGAGCAGTACTTC.

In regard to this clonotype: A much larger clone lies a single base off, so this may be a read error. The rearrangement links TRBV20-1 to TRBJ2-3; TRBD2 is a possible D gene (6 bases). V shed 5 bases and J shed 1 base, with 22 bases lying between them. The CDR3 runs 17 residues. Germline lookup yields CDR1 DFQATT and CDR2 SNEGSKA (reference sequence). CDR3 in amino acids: CSAGLSGGALGTDTQYF. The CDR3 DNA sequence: TGCAGTGCTGGACTTTCTGGCGGGGCTCTGGGCACAGATACGCAGTATTTT.

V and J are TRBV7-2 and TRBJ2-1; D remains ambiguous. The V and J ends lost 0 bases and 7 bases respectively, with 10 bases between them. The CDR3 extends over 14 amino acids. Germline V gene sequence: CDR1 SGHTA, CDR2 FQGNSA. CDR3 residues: CASSLALGLNEQFF. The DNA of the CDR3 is TGTGCCAGCAGCTTAGCGCTGGGCCTAAATGAGCAGTTCTTC.

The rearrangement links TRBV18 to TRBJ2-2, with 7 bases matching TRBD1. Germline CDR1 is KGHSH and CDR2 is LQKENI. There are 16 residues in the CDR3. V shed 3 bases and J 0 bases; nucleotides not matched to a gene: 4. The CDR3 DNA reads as TGTGCCAGCTCACCCGACGACAGGGCGAACACCGGGGAGCTGTTTTTT. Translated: CASSPDDRANTGELFF.

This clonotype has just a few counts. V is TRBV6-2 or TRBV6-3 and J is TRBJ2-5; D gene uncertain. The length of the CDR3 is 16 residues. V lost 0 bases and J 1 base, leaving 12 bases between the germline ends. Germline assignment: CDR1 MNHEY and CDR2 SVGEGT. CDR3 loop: CASSYSRKDGQETQYF. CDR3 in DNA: TGTGCCAGCAGTTACTCGCGGAAAGATGGCCAAGAGACCCAGTACTTC.

The CDR3 spells CASSPRVALAGVNEQFF. CDR3 coding DNA: TGCGCCAGCAGCCCACGGGTTGCGCTAGCGGGAGTCAATGAGCAGTTCTTC. The chain uses TRBV4-3 and TRBJ2-1, with 10 bases fitting TRBD2. There are 17 residues in the CDR3. The junction had 12 bases not matched to a gene; V was cut back by 4 bases and J by 6 bases. Germline CDR1 LGHNA, CDR2 YSLEER.

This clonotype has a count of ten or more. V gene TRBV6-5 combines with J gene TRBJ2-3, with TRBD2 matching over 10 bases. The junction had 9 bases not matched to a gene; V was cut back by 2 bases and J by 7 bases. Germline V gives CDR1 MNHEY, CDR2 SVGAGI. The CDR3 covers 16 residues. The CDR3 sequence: CASSYGGSGRPNTQYF. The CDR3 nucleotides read TGTGCCAGCAGTTACGGTGGTAGCGGGAGGCCCAATACGCAGTATTTT.

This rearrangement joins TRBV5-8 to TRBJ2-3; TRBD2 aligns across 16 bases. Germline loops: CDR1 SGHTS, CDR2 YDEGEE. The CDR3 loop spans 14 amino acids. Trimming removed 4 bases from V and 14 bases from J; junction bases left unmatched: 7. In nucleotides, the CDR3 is TGTGCCAGCAGCATCGGGACTAGCGGGAGGGCCTTGTATTTT. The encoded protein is CASSIGTSGRALYF.

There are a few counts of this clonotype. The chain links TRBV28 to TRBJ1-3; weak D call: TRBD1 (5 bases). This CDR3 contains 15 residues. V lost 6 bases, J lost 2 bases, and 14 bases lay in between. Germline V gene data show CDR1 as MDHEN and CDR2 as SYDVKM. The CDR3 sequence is CASRTAGLTGNTIYF. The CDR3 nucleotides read TGTGCCAGCAGGACAGCGGGATTAACTGGAAACACCATATATTTT.

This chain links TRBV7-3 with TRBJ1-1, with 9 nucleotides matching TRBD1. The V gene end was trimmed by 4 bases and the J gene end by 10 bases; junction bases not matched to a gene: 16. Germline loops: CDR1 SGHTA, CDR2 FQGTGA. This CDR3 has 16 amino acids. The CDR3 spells CASSSGGYGTGQRAFF. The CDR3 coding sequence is TGTGCCAGCAGCTCGGGGGGTTACGGGACAGGGCAACGAGCTTTCTTT.

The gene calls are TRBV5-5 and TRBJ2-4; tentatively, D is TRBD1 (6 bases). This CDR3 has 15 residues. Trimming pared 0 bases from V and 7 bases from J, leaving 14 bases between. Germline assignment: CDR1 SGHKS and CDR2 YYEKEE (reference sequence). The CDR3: CASSLASGGLNIQYF. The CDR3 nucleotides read TGTGCCAGCAGCTTGGCCAGTGGGGGCTTGAACATTCAGTACTTC.

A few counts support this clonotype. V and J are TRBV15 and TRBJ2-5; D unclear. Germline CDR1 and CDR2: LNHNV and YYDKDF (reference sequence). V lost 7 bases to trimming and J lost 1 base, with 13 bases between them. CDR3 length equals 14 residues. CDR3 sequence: CATKRANLQETQYF. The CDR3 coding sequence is TGTGCCACCAAGCGAGCCAACCTCCAAGAGACCCAGTACTTC.

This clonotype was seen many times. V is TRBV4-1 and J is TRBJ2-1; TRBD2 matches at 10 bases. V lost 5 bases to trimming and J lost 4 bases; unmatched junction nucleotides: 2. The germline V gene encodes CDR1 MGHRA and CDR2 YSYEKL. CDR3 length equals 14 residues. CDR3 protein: CASSEAGGYNEQFF. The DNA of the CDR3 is TGCGCCAGCAGCGAAGCGGGGGGGTACAATGAGCAGTTCTTC.

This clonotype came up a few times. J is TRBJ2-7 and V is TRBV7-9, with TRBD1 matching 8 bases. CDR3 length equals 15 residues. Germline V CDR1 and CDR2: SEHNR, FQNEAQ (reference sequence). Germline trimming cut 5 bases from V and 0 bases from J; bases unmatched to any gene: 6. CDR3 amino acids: CASSPGDRFSYEQYF. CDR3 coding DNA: TGTGCCAGCAGCCCTGGGGACAGGTTCTCCTACGAGCAGTACTTC.

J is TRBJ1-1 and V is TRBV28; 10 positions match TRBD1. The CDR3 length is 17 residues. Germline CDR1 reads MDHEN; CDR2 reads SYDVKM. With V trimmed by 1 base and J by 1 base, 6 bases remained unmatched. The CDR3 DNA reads TGTGCCAGCAGTTTATTTTTGACAGGGGGCTCGAACACTGAAGCTTTCTTT. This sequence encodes CASSLFLTGGSNTEAFF.

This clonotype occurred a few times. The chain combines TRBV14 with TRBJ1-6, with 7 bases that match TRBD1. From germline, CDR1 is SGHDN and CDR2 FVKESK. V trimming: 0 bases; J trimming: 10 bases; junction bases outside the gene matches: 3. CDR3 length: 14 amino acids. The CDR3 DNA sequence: TGTGCCAGCAGCCAAGAGACAGGGAACTCACCCCTCCACTTT. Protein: CASSQETGNSPLHF.

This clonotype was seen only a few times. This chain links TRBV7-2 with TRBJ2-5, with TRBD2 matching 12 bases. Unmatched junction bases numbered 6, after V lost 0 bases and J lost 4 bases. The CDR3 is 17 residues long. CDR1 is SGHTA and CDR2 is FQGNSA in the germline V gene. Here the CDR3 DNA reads TGTGCCAGCAGCTTAGCGGAGACTAGCGGGGGTGCAGAGACCCAGTACTTC. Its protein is CASSLAETSGGAETQYF.

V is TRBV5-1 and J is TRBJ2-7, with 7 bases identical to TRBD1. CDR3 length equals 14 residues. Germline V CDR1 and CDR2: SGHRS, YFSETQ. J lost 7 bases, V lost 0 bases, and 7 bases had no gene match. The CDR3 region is CASSLEGGQGEQYF. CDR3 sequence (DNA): TGCGCCAGCAGCTTGGAAGGGGGCCAGGGGGAGCAGTACTTC.